Each of the 3 T cell receptor beta chains below was sequenced from the same sample in a study of T cell repertoires in cytomegalovirus infection. TCRdb used MiXCR to reprocess the reads, holding one entry per CDR3 protein. The sample holds roughly 700,000 distinct CDR3 sequences; about 30% are singletons and the top ten take approximately 18%. Antigen specificity for these receptors is unknown. The source was cultured PBMCs, collected from culture after CMV antigen stimulation. These receptors originate from a human donor in good health (CMV status not recorded). Some clones in this sample may be carry-over from other donors' samples.

The chain joins TRBV2 to TRBJ1-1; D unclear. Trimming shortened V by 8 bases and J by 1 base, and 11 bases separated the two germline ends. This CDR3 comprises 13 residues. The germline V gene has CDR1 SNHLY and CDR2 FYNNEI. CDR3 sequence reads: CASENRENTEAFF. The DNA of the CDR3 is TGTGCCAGCGAAAATAGGGAGAACACTGAAGCTTTCTTT.

This clonotype was seen more than once but under ten times. The chain links TRBV11-1 to TRBJ2-2; D unclear. The CDR3 extends over 16 amino acids. V was shortened by 4 bases and J by 4 bases, with 16 bases between the two germline ends. CDR1 and CDR2 (germline): SGHAT, FQDESV (reference sequence). CDR3 in amino acids: CASSWGRSYGTGELFF. The CDR3 nucleotides are TGTGCCAGCAGCTGGGGAAGGTCTTACGGCACCGGGGAGCTGTTTTTT.

This clonotype has more than one count but fewer than ten. The gene calls are TRBV4-3 and TRBJ1-2; no definite D call. Trimming stripped 1 base from V and 4 bases from J, with 13 bases between. CDR3 length equals 15 residues. Germline V gives CDR1 LGHNA, CDR2 YSLEER. The CDR3 sequence is CASSQVGRAPYGYTF. The CDR3 DNA reads as TGCGCCAGCAGCCAAGTAGGCAGAGCCCCCTATGGCTACACCTTC.